These T cell receptor beta chains were read from a single sample in a study of blood T cell repertoires in COVID-19. The protocol was immunoSEQ multiplex PCR, while the TCRdb copy is restricted to in-frame clones and leaves out a portion. This sample has 130,000 to 150,000 clones, with about 84% found just once. The specimen was peripheral blood. These receptors were collected from a man aged 60 to 75 with active or convalescent COVID-19. The CDR3 runs from the conserved cysteine through the conserved F or W. A D gene is named only where the DNA matches it firmly. Clone size is shown for a subset of rows, as once, few, many or a class of expanded clone.

clone size: .; D gene: .; J gene: TRBJ1-6; V gene: TRBV27; CDR3 protein: CASSLRKGSISSYNSPLHF; CDR3 DNA: TGTGCCAGCAGTTTAAGAAAGGGGTCAATTAGCTCCTATAATTCACCCCTCCACTTT
clone size: .; D gene: .; J gene: TRBJ2-1; V gene: TRBV4-2; CDR3 protein: CASSQDTGDNPYNEQFF; CDR3 DNA: TGTGCCAGCAGCCAAGATACGGGAGACAACCCCTACAATGAGCAGTTCTTC
clone size: .; D gene: .; J gene: TRBJ2-1; V gene: TRBV7-3; CDR3 protein: CASSQGSYNEQFF; CDR3 DNA: TGTGCCAGCAGCCAGGGGTCCTACAATGAGCAGTTCTTC
clone size: .; D gene: TRBD1; J gene: TRBJ2-7; V gene: TRBV5-8; CDR3 protein: CASSRTGPYEQYF; CDR3 DNA: TGTGCCAGCAGCCGGACAGGACCCTACGAGCAGTACTTC
clone size: .; D gene: .; J gene: TRBJ2-3; V gene: TRBV24-1; CDR3 protein: CATSAGEPTDTQYF; CDR3 DNA: TGTGCCACCAGTGCGGGGGAGCCCACAGATACGCAGTATTTT
clone size: .; D gene: .; J gene: TRBJ2-1; V gene: TRBV12-3/TRBV12-4; CDR3 protein: CASSLTRAYEQFF; CDR3 DNA: TGTGCCAGCAGTTTAACGCGGGCCTATGAGCAGTTCTTC
clone size: .; D gene: .; J gene: TRBJ1-5; V gene: TRBV6-4; CDR3 protein: CASIFNQATNSNQPQHF; CDR3 DNA: TGTGCCAGCATCTTTAATCAGGCGACGAATAGCAATCAGCCCCAGCATTTT
clone size: few; D gene: .; J gene: TRBJ2-3; V gene: TRBV2; CDR3 protein: CASSEDWDTQYF; CDR3 DNA: TGTGCCAGCAGTGAAGACTGGGATACGCAGTATTTT
clone size: few; D gene: TRBD2; J gene: TRBJ2-7; V gene: TRBV19; CDR3 protein: CASSPSGGSYEQYF; CDR3 DNA: TGTGCCAGTAGTCCGAGCGGGGGTTCCTACGAGCAGTACTTC
clone size: .; D gene: TRBD2; J gene: TRBJ2-1; V gene: TRBV6-4; CDR3 protein: CASSESGTSGYNEQFF; CDR3 DNA: TGTGCCAGCAGTGAGTCCGGGACTAGCGGTTACAATGAGCAGTTCTTC
clone size: .; D gene: TRBD2; J gene: TRBJ2-3; V gene: TRBV11-3; CDR3 protein: CASAHRLGGSEADTQYF; CDR3 DNA: TGTGCCAGCGCACACCGCCTCGGCGGGAGTGAAGCAGATACGCAGTATTTT
clone size: .; D gene: .; J gene: TRBJ2-1; V gene: TRBV5-1; CDR3 protein: CASSPSGTNWNEQFF; CDR3 DNA: TGCGCCAGCAGCCCAAGTGGGACAAATTGGAATGAGCAGTTCTTC
clone size: .; D gene: .; J gene: TRBJ1-1; V gene: TRBV28; CDR3 protein: CASSLRGHATTEAFF; CDR3 DNA: TGTGCCAGCAGTTTAAGGGGTCACGCTACCACTGAAGCTTTCTTT
clone size: .; D gene: .; J gene: TRBJ2-1; V gene: TRBV6-5; CDR3 protein: CASSYSEDRTAFF; CDR3 DNA: TGTGCCAGCAGTTACTCGGAGGACAGAACGGCGTTCTTC
clone size: .; D gene: .; J gene: TRBJ2-7; V gene: TRBV6-1; CDR3 protein: CASSEYGQPVYEQYF; CDR3 DNA: TGTGCCAGCAGTGAATACGGACAGCCGGTGTACGAGCAGTACTTC
clone size: .; D gene: .; J gene: TRBJ1-6; V gene: TRBV7-8; CDR3 protein: CASSLVGNNNSPLHF; CDR3 DNA: TGTGCCAGCAGCTTAGTGGGCAACAATAATTCACCCCTCCACTTT
clone size: .; D gene: TRBD2; J gene: TRBJ2-5; V gene: TRBV5-1; CDR3 protein: CASSATSGSEETQYF; CDR3 DNA: TGCGCCAGCAGCGCGACTAGCGGGAGTGAGGAGACCCAGTACTTC
clone size: .; D gene: TRBD1; J gene: TRBJ1-6; V gene: TRBV30; CDR3 protein: CALQQGEGNDSPLHF; CDR3 DNA: TGTGCCTTACAACAGGGGGAAGGGAATGATTCACCCCTCCACTTT
clone size: .; D gene: TRBD2; J gene: TRBJ2-5; V gene: TRBV9; CDR3 protein: CASSPQLAGGGETQYF; CDR3 DNA: TGTGCCAGCAGCCCACAGCTAGCGGGAGGCGGGGAGACCCAGTACTTC
clone size: few; D gene: .; J gene: TRBJ1-1; V gene: TRBV28; CDR3 protein: CASSLADTAQGAFF; CDR3 DNA: TGTGCCAGCAGTTTAGCGGACACGGCCCAGGGAGCTTTCTTT
clone size: .; D gene: .; J gene: TRBJ2-4; V gene: TRBV6-2/TRBV6-3; CDR3 protein: CASSYPGVLGGYIQYF; CDR3 DNA: TGTGCCAGCAGTTACCCTGGTGTTTTAGGGGGATACATTCAGTACTTC
clone size: .; D gene: .; J gene: TRBJ2-1; V gene: TRBV6-5; CDR3 protein: CASSYSTFSYNEQFF; CDR3 DNA: TGTGCCAGCAGTTACTCCACATTCTCCTACAATGAGCAGTTCTTC
clone size: .; D gene: TRBD2; J gene: TRBJ2-3; V gene: TRBV7-8; CDR3 protein: CASVRREVGDTQYF; CDR3 DNA: TGTGCCAGCGTGCGGCGGGAGGTCGGAGATACGCAGTATTTT
clone size: .; D gene: .; J gene: TRBJ2-7; V gene: TRBV9; CDR3 protein: CASSVAARGAAYEQYF; CDR3 DNA: TGTGCCAGCAGCGTAGCCGCCAGGGGCGCCGCCTACGAGCAGTACTTC
clone size: .; D gene: TRBD1; J gene: TRBJ2-7; V gene: TRBV2; CDR3 protein: CASSYRGMSYEQYF; CDR3 DNA: TGTGCCAGCAGCTACAGGGGGATGTCCTACGAGCAGTACTTC
clone size: .; D gene: .; J gene: TRBJ2-5; V gene: TRBV2; CDR3 protein: CASKGRRGQETQYF; CDR3 DNA: TGTGCCAGCAAGGGGCGGCGGGGTCAAGAGACCCAGTACTTC
clone size: once; D gene: .; J gene: TRBJ2-6; V gene: TRBV12-5; CDR3 protein: CASGSSGANVLTF; CDR3 DNA: TGTGCTAGTGGGAGCTCTGGGGCCAACGTCCTGACTTTC
clone size: .; D gene: TRBD2; J gene: TRBJ2-7; V gene: TRBV5-4; CDR3 protein: CASSTSGGIYEQYF; CDR3 DNA: TGTGCCAGCAGCACGAGCGGGGGGATCTACGAGCAGTACTTC
clone size: .; D gene: TRBD1; J gene: TRBJ1-6; V gene: TRBV5-1; CDR3 protein: CASRDSYNSPLHF; CDR3 DNA: TGCGCCAGCCGGGACAGTTATAATTCACCCCTCCACTTT
clone size: .; D gene: TRBD1; J gene: TRBJ2-7; V gene: TRBV25-1; CDR3 protein: CASSDSGGGTSYEQYF; CDR3 DNA: TGTGCCAGCAGTGACTCAGGGGGCGGAACGTCCTACGAGCAGTACTTC
clone size: .; D gene: .; J gene: TRBJ2-2; V gene: TRBV25-1; CDR3 protein: CASSGQKPNTGELFF; CDR3 DNA: TGTGCCAGCAGTGGACAGAAACCGAACACCGGGGAGCTGTTTTTT
clone size: .; D gene: TRBD1; J gene: TRBJ2-3; V gene: TRBV11-2; CDR3 protein: CASSSGTATQYF; CDR3 DNA: TGTGCCAGCAGCTCCGGGACAGCAACGCAGTATTTT
clone size: few; D gene: .; J gene: TRBJ1-1; V gene: TRBV5-1; CDR3 protein: CASSLMGPGNTEAFF; CDR3 DNA: TGCGCCAGCAGCTTGATGGGGCCAGGGAACACTGAAGCTTTCTTT
clone size: .; D gene: TRBD1; J gene: TRBJ1-1; V gene: TRBV5-6; CDR3 protein: CASSLVGTGVTEAFF; CDR3 DNA: TGTGCCAGCAGCTTGGTCGGTACAGGGGTCACTGAAGCTTTCTTT
clone size: .; D gene: TRBD2; J gene: TRBJ2-7; V gene: TRBV19; CDR3 protein: CASRTSGMDEQYF; CDR3 DNA: TGTGCCAGTAGAACTAGCGGGATGGACGAGCAGTACTTC